This T cell receptor beta chain derives from a study of blood T cells in healthy people across ages. Each sample provided at least 6 micrograms of extracted total RNA. With a J-beta primer mix and a sample-barcoded 5' primer, a second PCR ran 7 to 11 cycles. TCRdb re-derived calls from the 5' RACE reads in MiXCR, one entry per CDR3 protein. The profile covers 1.5 million to 2 million distinct CDR3 sequences, with 49% appearing a single time and 2.1% taken by the ten largest. Between the trimmed V and J ends, which lost 3 bases and 1 base, there was a span of 14 bases. CDR3 length equals 16 residues. Germline CDR1 reads MGHDK; CDR2 reads SYGVNS.

The chain has TRBV25-1 and TRBJ2-3, with unresolved D. Specimen: blood. The TCR was taken from a woman between 35 and 50 years old in good health. In DNA form, the CDR3 reads TGTGCCAGCAGTGATGACCGCACTTGGGGCACAGATACGCAGTATTTT. The encoded protein is CASSDDRTWGTDTQYF.